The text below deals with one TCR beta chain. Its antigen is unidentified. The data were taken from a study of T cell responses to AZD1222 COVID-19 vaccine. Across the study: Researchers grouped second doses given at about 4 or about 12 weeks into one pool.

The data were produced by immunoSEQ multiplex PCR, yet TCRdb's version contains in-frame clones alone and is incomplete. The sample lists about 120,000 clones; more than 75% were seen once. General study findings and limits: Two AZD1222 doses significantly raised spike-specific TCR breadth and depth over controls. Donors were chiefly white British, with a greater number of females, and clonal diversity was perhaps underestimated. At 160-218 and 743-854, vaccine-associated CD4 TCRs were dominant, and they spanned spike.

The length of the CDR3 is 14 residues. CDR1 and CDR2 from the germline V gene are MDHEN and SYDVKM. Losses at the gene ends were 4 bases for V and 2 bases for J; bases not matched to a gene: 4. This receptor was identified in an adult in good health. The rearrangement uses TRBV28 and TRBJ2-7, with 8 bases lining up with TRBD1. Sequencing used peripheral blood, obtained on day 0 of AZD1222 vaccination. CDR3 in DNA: TGTGCCAGCAGTTCAGGGGGCCTCACCTACGAGCAGTACTTC. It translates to CASSSGGLTYEQYF.